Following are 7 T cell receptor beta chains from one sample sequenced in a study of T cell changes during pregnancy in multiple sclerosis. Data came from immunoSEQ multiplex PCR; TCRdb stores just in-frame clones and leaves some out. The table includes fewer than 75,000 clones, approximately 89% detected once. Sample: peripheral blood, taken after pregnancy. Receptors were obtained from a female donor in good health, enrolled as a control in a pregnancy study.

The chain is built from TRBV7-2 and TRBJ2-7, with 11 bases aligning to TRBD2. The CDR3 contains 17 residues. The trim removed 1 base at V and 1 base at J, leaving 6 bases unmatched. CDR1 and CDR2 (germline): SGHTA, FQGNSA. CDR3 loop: CASSLGLAGYISYEQYF. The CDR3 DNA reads TGTGCCAGCAGCTTAGGACTAGCGGGGTACATTTCCTACGAGCAGTACTTC.

The CDR3 protein is CATSGGGFQNYGYTF. The CDR3 DNA is TGTGCCACCAGCGGGGGAGGATTTCAGAACTATGGCTACACCTTC. This chain links TRBV15 with TRBJ1-2; weak D call: TRBD1 (5 bases). V was pared by 5 bases and J by 2 bases, with 15 bases between. Germline assignment: CDR1 LNHNV and CDR2 YYDKDF (reference sequence). The CDR3 spans 15 residues.

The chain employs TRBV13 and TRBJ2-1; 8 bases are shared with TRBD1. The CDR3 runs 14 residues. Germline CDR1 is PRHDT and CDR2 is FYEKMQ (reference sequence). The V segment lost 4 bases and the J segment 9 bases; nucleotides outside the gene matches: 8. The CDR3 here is CASSSQGGTSEQFF. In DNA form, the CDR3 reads TGTGCCAGCAGCTCACAGGGGGGTACGAGTGAGCAGTTCTTC.

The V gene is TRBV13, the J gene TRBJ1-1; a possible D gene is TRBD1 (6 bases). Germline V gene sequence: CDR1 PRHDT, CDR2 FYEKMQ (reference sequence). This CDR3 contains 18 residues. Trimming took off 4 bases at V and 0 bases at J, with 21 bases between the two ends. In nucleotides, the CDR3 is TGTGCCAGCAGCTCCTCCGGGACACGCCTTCATCTGAACACTGAAGCTTTCTTT. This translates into CASSSSGTRLHLNTEAFF.

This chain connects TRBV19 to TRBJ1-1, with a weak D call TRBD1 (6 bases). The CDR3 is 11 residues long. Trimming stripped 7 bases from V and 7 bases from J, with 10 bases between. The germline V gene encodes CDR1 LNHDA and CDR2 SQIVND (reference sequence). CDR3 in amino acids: CASTRGSEAFF. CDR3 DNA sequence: TGTGCCAGTACCAGGGGCAGTGAAGCTTTCTTT.

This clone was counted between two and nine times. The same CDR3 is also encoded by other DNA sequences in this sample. CDR3 sequence: CATASGGAGGNYGYTF. For the CDR3, the DNA is TGTGCCACCGCGAGTGGGGGGGCCGGGGGTAACTATGGCTACACCTTC. The J gene is TRBJ1-2, the V gene TRBV5-4; weak D call: TRBD1 (6 bases). Germline V gene lookup returns CDR1 SGHNT and CDR2 YYREEE (reference sequence). The CDR3 loop spans 16 amino acids. The V end was cut by 9 bases, the J end by 1 base, with 22 bases between.

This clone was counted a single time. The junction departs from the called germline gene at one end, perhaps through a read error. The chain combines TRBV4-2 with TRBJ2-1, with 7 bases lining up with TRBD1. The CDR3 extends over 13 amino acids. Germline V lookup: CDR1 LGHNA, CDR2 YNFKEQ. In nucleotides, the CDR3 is TGTGCCAGCAGACAAGAGGGGGCGGATGAGCAGTTCTTC. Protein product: CASRQEGADEQFF.